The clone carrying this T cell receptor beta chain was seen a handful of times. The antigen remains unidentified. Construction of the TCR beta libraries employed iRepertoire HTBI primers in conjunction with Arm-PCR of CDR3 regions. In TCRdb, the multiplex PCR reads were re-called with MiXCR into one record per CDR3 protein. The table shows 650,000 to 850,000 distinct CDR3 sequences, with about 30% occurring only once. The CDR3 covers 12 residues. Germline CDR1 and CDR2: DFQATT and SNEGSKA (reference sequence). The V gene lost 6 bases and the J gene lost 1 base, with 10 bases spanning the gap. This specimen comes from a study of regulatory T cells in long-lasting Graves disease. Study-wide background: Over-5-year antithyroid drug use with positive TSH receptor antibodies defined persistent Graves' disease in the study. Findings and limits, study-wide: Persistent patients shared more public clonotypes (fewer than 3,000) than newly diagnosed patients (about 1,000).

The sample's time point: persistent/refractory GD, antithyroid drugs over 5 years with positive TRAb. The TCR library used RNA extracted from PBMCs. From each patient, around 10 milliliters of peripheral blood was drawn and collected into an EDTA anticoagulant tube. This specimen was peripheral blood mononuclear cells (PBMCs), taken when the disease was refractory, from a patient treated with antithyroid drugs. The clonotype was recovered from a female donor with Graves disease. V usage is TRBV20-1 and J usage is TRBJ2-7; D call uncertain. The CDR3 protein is CSASPRSYEQYF. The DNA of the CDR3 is TGCAGTGCCAGCCCGCGATCCTACGAGCAGTACTTC.